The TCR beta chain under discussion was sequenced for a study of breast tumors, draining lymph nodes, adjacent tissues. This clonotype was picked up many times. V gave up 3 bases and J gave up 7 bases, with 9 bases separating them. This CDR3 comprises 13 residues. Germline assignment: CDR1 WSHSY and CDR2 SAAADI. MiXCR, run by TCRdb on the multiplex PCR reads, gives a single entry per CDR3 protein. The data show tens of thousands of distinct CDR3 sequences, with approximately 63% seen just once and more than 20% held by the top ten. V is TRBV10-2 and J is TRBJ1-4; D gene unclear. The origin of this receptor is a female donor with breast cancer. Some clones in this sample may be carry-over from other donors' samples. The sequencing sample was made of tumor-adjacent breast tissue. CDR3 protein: CASSEGRLEKLFF. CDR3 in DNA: TGCGCCAGCAGTGAAGGACGGCTTGAAAAACTGTTTTTT.